What follows are 26 T cell receptor beta chains derived from one specimen sequenced in a study of OX40 agonist ivuxolimab in advanced cancers. Data came from immunoSEQ multiplex PCR; TCRdb stores just in-frame clones and leaves some out. The sample has about 77,000 clones; 85% are singletons. Material: CD4+ or CD8+ T cells sorted from blood, obtained in a trial of the OX40 agonist ivuxolimab. The receptors come from an adult with an advanced solid tumor such as melanoma, head and neck, liver or kidney cancer.

The rearrangement joins TRBV5-4 to TRBJ2-3; 8 nucleotides match TRBD1. The CDR3 contains 14 residues. J was trimmed by 4 bases and V by 4 bases; bases with no gene match: 5. CDR1 and CDR2 (germline): SGHNT, YYREEE (reference sequence). The CDR3 DNA reads as TGTGCCAGCAGCCCACAGGGGGAATCAGATACGCAGTATTTT. It specifies CASSPQGESDTQYF. Filled out from reference TRBV5-4 and TRBJ2-3, the complete variable domain reads ETGVTQSPTHLIKTRGQQVTLRCSSQSGHNTVSWYQQALGQGPQFIFQYYREEENGRGNFPPRFSGLQFPNYSSELNVNALELDDSALYLCASSPQGESDTQYFGPGTRLTVL.

In regard to this clone: Other DNA sequences in this sample translate to the same CDR3. V is TRBV5-1 and J is TRBJ2-5, with D possibly being TRBD1 (5 bases). The CDR3 is made up of 14 amino acids. Deletions cut 0 bases from V and 5 bases from J, with 11 bases between. Germline CDR1 is SGHRS and CDR2 is YFSETQ. CDR3 amino acids: CASSLGQGGETQYF. For the CDR3, the DNA is TGCGCCAGCAGCTTGGGGCAGGGTGGGGAGACCCAGTACTTC.

The V call is TRBV4-1, the J call TRBJ2-5; the D gene is possibly TRBD2 (6 bases). The V and J ends lost 3 bases and 6 bases respectively, with 17 bases between them. Germline V gene sequence: CDR1 MGHRA, CDR2 YSYEKL. CDR3 size: 15 residues. CDR3 sequence (DNA): TGCGCCAGCAGCCAGGGGGACTCAGGGTCCAAGACCCAGTACTTC. Amino acids: CASSQGDSGSKTQYF.

This sequence joins TRBV7-2 and TRBJ2-3; TRBD2 agrees at 13 bases. The germline CDR1 and CDR2 sequences are SGHTA and FQGNSA. The CDR3 contains 17 residues. V shed 2 bases and J 2 bases; nucleotides not matched to a gene: 4. The DNA for the CDR3 is TGTGCCAGCAGCTTACCAGGACTAGCGGGGGCCACAGATACGCAGTATTTT. Residues: CASSLPGLAGATDTQYF.

The rearrangement uses TRBV19 and TRBJ1-1, with D possibly matching TRBD1 (6 bases). Trimming cost V 5 bases and J 1 base, with 11 bases left between them. The CDR3 consists of 14 residues. The germline gives CDR1 LNHDA, CDR2 SQIVND (reference sequence). The CDR3 sequence is CASSEGQPNTEAFF. The CDR3 DNA follows: TGTGCCAGTAGTGAAGGACAGCCGAACACTGAAGCTTTCTTT.

The chain's CDR3 is CASSNNRVAYEQYF. In DNA, the CDR3 is TGTGCCAGCAGTAATAACAGGGTCGCCTACGAGCAGTACTTC. The chain employs TRBV7-2 and TRBJ2-7, with D possibly TRBD1 on 6 matching bases. CDR3 length: 14 residues. Trimming removed 6 bases at V and 2 bases at J, with 14 bases between. CDR1 is SGHTA and CDR2 is FQGNSA in the germline V gene.

CDR3 nucleotide sequence: TGCGCCAGCGCCCGGGACATTAGTCCAGATACGCAGTATTTT. Residues: CASARDISPDTQYF. V usage is TRBV10-2 and J usage is TRBJ2-3, with D perhaps matching TRBD1 (6 bases). Trimming stripped 8 bases from V and 4 bases from J, with 16 bases between. The CDR3 totals 14 residues. Looked up from germline, CDR1 is WSHSY and CDR2 is SAAADI.

The chain recombines TRBV6-6 with TRBJ1-6, with 8 bases lining up with TRBD1. This CDR3 comprises 14 residues. Germline lookup yields CDR1 MNHNY and CDR2 SVGAGI (reference sequence). Trimming removed 4 bases from V and 7 bases from J; junction bases left unmatched: 3. DNA of the CDR3: TGTGCCAGCAGTTGGGACAGGAGAAATTCACCCCTCCACTTT. Amino acids: CASSWDRRNSPLHF.

The chain is built from TRBV11-3 and TRBJ1-5; D is unclear. Trimming stripped 1 base from V and 7 bases from J, with 8 bases between. The CDR3 is 13 amino acids. Germline V gene data show CDR1 as SGHNT and CDR2 as YENEEA. The CDR3 sequence is CASSLGRWQPQHF. In nucleotides, the CDR3 is TGTGCCAGCAGCTTAGGCCGGTGGCAGCCCCAGCATTTT.

The rearrangement uses TRBV7-2 and TRBJ1-2; D is undetermined. Looked up from germline, CDR1 is SGHTA and CDR2 is FQGNSA. V lost 1 base, J lost 1 base, and 7 bases lay in between. The CDR3 runs to 14 residues. CDR3 DNA: TGTGCCAGCAGCTTAGATCGGGGTAACTATGGCTACACCTTC. Protein product: CASSLDRGNYGYTF.

The chain has TRBV7-9 and TRBJ1-2; D remains ambiguous. The CDR3 extends over 13 amino acids. Trimming pared 3 bases from V and 4 bases from J, leaving 9 bases between. The germline V gene encodes CDR1 SEHNR and CDR2 FQNEAQ (reference sequence). The CDR3 DNA follows: TGTGCCAGCAGCTTCCCGGGGATCTATGGCTACACCTTC. Protein: CASSFPGIYGYTF.

The gene calls are TRBV14 and TRBJ1-1; the D is unclear. Trimming removed 1 base from V and 1 base from J, with 10 bases in between. The CDR3 runs 15 residues. CDR1 is SGHDN, CDR2 FVKESK, per germline. CDR3 protein: CASSQGTAGNTEAFF. The CDR3, as DNA: TGTGCCAGCAGCCAAGGTACCGCTGGGAACACTGAAGCTTTCTTT. Variable domain in full (rest from reference TRBV14 and TRBJ1-1): EAGVTQFPSHSVIEKGQTVTLRCDPISGHDNLYWYRRVMGKEIKFLLHFVKESKQDESGMPNNRFLAERTGGTYSTLKVQPAELEDSGVYFCASSQGTAGNTEAFFGQGTRLTVV.

This sequence joins TRBV7-9 and TRBJ2-7; TRBD2 might be the D (6 bases). Germline V gives CDR1 SEHNR, CDR2 FQNEAQ (reference sequence). CDR3 size: 13 residues. The ends were cut back, 5 bases at V and 9 bases at J, with 17 bases in the middle. In DNA, the CDR3 is TGTGCCAGCAGCCAGGAGGGTCGGGGCGCGCAGTACTTC. Protein: CASSQEGRGAQYF.

The chain joins TRBV4-2 to TRBJ1-5; TRBD1 matches 9 bases. The V segment lost 0 bases and the J segment 2 bases; nucleotides outside the gene matches: 5. Germline V gene data show CDR1 as LGHNA and CDR2 as YNFKEQ. The CDR3 sequence is 17 residues long. The CDR3 protein is CASSQDPRTGGNQPQHF. CDR3 bases: TGTGCCAGCAGCCAAGACCCTCGGACAGGGGGCAATCAGCCCCAGCATTTT.

The chain employs TRBV5-3 and TRBJ2-3; D gene unclear. TRBV5-3 is an ORF, and what it does is uncertain. Trimming removed 2 bases at V and 1 base at J, with 8 bases between. The CDR3 has 14 residues. The CDR3 loop is CARSFFRGTDTQYF. For the CDR3, the DNA is TGTGCCAGAAGCTTTTTTAGGGGCACAGATACGCAGTATTTT.

Here the CDR3 reads CASSLDLVTGELFF. CDR3 bases: TGTGCCAGCAGCTTAGACCTAGTCACCGGGGAGCTGTTTTTT. This chain joins TRBV7-9 and TRBJ2-2; D is ambiguous. The germline V and J ends were trimmed by 1 base and 4 bases, with 7 bases remaining between them. The CDR3 is 14 amino acids. Germline V gene data show CDR1 as SEHNR and CDR2 as FQNEAQ (reference sequence).

The V and J genes are TRBV18 and TRBJ2-3; D might be TRBD1 or TRBD2, each matching 7 bases. Trimming removed 8 bases from V and 2 bases from J, with 20 bases in between. The length of the CDR3 is 16 residues. Germline V gene lookup returns CDR1 KGHSH and CDR2 LQKENI. The CDR3 region has the DNA TGTGCCAGCGAGGGGGGGACAGTTCCTTACACAGATACGCAGTATTTT. It translates to CASEGGTVPYTDTQYF.

The chain uses TRBV4-3 and TRBJ2-5; the D gene could be TRBD1 or TRBD2 (5 bases each). The germline V gene encodes CDR1 LGHNA and CDR2 YSLEER. The CDR3 extends over 20 amino acids. V was pared by 3 bases and J by 0 bases, with 26 bases between. The CDR3 DNA follows: TGCGCCAGCAGCCAGACCCGGGACCCCCCTGGCTCCCCGTACCAAGAGACCCAGTACTTC. Its translation is CASSQTRDPPGSPYQETQYF.

The V call is TRBV6-6, the J call TRBJ1-3; D is undetermined. In germline, CDR1 is MNHNY, CDR2 SVGAGI (reference sequence). Trimming pared 4 bases from V and 0 bases from J, leaving 7 bases between. This CDR3 spans 14 amino acids. The CDR3 DNA follows: TGTGCCAGCAGTTTCGACATCTCTGGAAACACCATATATTTT. It specifies CASSFDISGNTIYF.

The gene calls are TRBV5-1 and TRBJ1-4; tentative D call: TRBD1 (6 bases). V gave up 2 bases and J gave up 4 bases, with 12 bases separating them. Germline CDR1 SGHRS, CDR2 YFSETQ. The CDR3 spans 15 residues. The DNA of the CDR3 is TGCGCCAGCAGCTTCACAGGGATCTATAATGAAAAACTGTTTTTT. The encoded protein is CASSFTGIYNEKLFF.

V and J are TRBV7-6 and TRBJ2-2; D is possibly TRBD2 (6 bases). This CDR3 is 15 amino acids long. V lost 0 bases to trimming and J lost 4 bases, with 9 bases between them. Looked up from germline, CDR1 is SGHVS and CDR2 is FNYEAQ. CDR3 residues: CASSLAVGGTGELFF. CDR3 bases: TGTGCCAGCAGCTTAGCGGTCGGGGGCACCGGGGAGCTGTTTTTT.

This sequence joins TRBV4-2 and TRBJ2-7; 9 bases map to TRBD2. Germline assignment: CDR1 LGHNA and CDR2 YNFKEQ. The trim removed 0 bases at V and 2 bases at J, leaving 5 bases unmatched. There are 16 residues in the CDR3. In DNA, the CDR3 is TGTGCCAGCAGCCAAGATCTGGCGGGGGGGCCCTACGAGCAGTACTTC. It codes for CASSQDLAGGPYEQYF.

Details on this clone: A junction boundary mismatches the germline segment, possibly from a read error. The rearrangement joins TRBV6-1 to TRBJ1-5; D uncertain. This CDR3 is built from 16 residues. The germline V gene encodes CDR1 MNHNS and CDR2 SASEGT. The CDR3 nucleotides are TGTGCCAGCAGTGAAGATGACCAATTCAGCAGTCAGCCCCAGCATTTT. It yields the protein CASSEDDQFSSQPQHF.

This rearrangement joins TRBV18 to TRBJ2-2; 10 nucleotides align to TRBD2. Germline CDR1 KGHSH, CDR2 LQKENI. This CDR3 has 17 residues. V dropped 0 bases and J dropped 4; count of bases not matched to a gene: 5. CDR3 in DNA: TGTGCCAGCTCACCACCGTCTAGCGGGGGCCGCACCGGGGAGCTGTTTTTT. This encodes CASSPPSSGGRTGELFF.

The rearrangement uses TRBV5-4 and TRBJ2-5, with TRBD2 matching over 12 bases. V was clipped by 7 bases and J by 5 bases; unmatched bases: 12. The V gene's germline CDR1 is SGHNT and CDR2 YYREEE (reference sequence). The CDR3 spans 16 residues. In nucleotides, the CDR3 is TGTGCCAGCTCCCATGGGGCTAGCGGGGGGGATGAGACCCAGTACTTC. Translation gives CASSHGASGGDETQYF.

This sequence joins TRBV4-1 and TRBJ2-1; D could derive from TRBD1 or TRBD2 (5 bases each). Trimming stripped 0 bases from V and 7 bases from J, with 13 bases between. Germline assignment: CDR1 MGHRA and CDR2 YSYEKL. This CDR3 is 15 amino acids long. CDR3 loop: CASSQDGPGANEQFF. The CDR3 region has the DNA TGCGCCAGCAGCCAAGATGGCCCCGGGGCGAATGAGCAGTTCTTC.